The subject of this entry is one T cell receptor beta chain. Produced via immunoSEQ multiplex PCR; TCRdb's table is partial and in-frame only. Of more than 500,000 clones in the sample, roughly 95% are singletons; the top ten hold over 0.1%. Naive CD8 cells, CD45RO-negative and positively selected for CCR7, excluded terminally differentiated effector memory CD45RA+ cells. The CDR3 has 14 residues. The germline V and J ends were trimmed by 5 bases and 4 bases, with 15 bases remaining between them. The germline CDR1 and CDR2 sequences are SGHRS and YFSETQ. These data are taken from a study of shared clonotypes between healthy human individuals.

The sample consisted of naive CD8+ T cells sorted from blood. The rearrangement links TRBV5-1 to TRBJ1-1; the D is unclear. The clonotype comes from a woman between 25 and 40 years old in good health. CDR3 amino acids: CASREAWGITEAFF. Written as DNA, the CDR3 is TGCGCCAGCAGGGAGGCGTGGGGAATCACTGAAGCTTTCTTT.